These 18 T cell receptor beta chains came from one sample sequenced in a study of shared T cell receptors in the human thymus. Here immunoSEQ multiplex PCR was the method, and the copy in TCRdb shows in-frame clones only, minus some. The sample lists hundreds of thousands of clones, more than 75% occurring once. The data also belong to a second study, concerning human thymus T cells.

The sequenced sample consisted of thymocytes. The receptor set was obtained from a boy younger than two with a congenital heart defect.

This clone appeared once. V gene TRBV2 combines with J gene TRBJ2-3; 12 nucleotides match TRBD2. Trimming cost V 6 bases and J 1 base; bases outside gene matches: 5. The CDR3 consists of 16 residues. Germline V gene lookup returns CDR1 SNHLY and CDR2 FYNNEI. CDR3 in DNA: TGTGCCAGCAGAAGGCTAGCGGGAGGGGGCACAGATACGCAGTATTTT. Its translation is CASRRLAGGGTDTQYF. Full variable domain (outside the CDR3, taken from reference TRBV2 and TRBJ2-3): EPEVTQTPSHQVTQMGQEVILRCVPISNHLYFYWYRQILGQKVEFLVSFYNNEISEKSEIFDDQFSVERPDGSNFTLKIRSTKLEDSAMYFCASRRLAGGGTDTQYFGPGTRLTVL.

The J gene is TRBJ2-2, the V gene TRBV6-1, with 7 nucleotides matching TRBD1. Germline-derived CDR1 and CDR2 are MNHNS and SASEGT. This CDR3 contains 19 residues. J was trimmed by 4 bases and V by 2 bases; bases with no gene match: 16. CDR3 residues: CASSEPPARQGNGTGELFF. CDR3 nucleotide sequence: TGTGCCAGCAGTGAACCCCCAGCCCGACAGGGAAACGGCACCGGGGAGCTGTTTTTT.

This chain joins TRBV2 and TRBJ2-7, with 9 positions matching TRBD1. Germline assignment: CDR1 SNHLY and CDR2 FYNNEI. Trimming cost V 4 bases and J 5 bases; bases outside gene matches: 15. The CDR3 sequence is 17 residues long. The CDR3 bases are TGTGCCAGCAGTGCCTCATACCGGGACAGGGCACTCCACGAGCAGTACTTC. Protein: CASSASYRDRALHEQYF.

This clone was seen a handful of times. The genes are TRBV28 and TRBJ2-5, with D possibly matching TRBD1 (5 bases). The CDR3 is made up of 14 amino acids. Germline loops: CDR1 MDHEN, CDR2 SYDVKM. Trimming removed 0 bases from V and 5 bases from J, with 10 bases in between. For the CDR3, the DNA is TGTGCCAGCAGTTTATGCAGGGTCGGGGAGACCCAGTACTTC. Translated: CASSLCRVGETQYF.

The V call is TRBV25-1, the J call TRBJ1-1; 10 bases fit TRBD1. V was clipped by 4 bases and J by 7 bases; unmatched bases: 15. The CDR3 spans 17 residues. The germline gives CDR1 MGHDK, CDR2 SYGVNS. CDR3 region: CASSGSTPTGGPNEAFF. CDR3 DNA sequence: TGTGCCAGCAGTGGCTCTACCCCGACAGGGGGCCCCAATGAAGCTTTCTTT.

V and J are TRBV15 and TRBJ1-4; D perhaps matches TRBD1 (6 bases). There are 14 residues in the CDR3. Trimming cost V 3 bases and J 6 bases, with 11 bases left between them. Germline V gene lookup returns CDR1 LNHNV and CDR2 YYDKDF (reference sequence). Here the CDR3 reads CATSSRGSYEKLFF. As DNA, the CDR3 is TGTGCCACCAGCAGTAGGGGGTCGTATGAAAAACTGTTTTTT.

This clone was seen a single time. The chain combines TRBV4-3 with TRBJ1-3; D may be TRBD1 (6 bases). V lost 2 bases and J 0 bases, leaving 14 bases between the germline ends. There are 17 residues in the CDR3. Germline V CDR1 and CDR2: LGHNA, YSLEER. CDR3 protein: CASSQPTGLPSGNTIYF. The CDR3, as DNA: TGCGCCAGCAGCCAACCTACAGGGCTCCCCTCTGGAAACACCATATATTTT.

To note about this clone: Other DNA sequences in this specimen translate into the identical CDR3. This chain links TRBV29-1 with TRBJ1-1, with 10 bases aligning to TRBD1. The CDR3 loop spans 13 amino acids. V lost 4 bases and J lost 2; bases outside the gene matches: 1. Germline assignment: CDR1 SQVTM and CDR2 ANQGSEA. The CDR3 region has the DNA TGCAGCGTTGGACAGGGGGCAAACACTGAAGCTTTCTTT. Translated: CSVGQGANTEAFF.

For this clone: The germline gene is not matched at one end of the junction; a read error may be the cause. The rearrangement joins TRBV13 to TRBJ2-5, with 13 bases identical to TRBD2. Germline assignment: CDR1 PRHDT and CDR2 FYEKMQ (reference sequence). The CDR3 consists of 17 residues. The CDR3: CASSLGTSGTVKETQYF. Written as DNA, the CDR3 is TGTGCCAGCAGCCTAGGGACTAGCGGGACCGTAAAGGAGACCCAGTACTTC.

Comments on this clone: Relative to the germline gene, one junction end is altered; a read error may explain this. CDR3 sequence reads: CASSPRPGVGSF. The CDR3, as DNA: TGTGCCAGCTCACCACGTCCGGGAGTTGGGTCCTTC. The V and J genes are TRBV18 and TRBJ1-2; the D is unclear. Germline CDR1 reads KGHSH; CDR2 reads LQKENI. This CDR3 is 12 amino acids long.

The CDR3 DNA sequence: TGTGCCAGCAGTGTCGGGGCAGCGGGAGTTTCCGGGGAGCTGTTTTTT. This sequence encodes CASSVGAAGVSGELFF. The V gene is TRBV25-1, the J gene TRBJ2-2; TRBD2 matches 8 bases. Germline CDR1 reads MGHDK; CDR2 reads SYGVNS. V was clipped by 4 bases and J by 6 bases; unmatched bases: 10. CDR3 length: 16 amino acids.

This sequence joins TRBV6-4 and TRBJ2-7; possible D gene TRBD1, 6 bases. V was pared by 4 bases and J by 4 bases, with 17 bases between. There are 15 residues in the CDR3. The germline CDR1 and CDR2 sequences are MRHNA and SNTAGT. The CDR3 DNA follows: TGTGCCAGCAGTGGCCGGGACACGGCCTCTTACGAGCAGTACTTC. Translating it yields CASSGRDTASYEQYF.

The CDR3 is CASSYLGRGYEQYF. The CDR3 DNA reads as TGTGCCAGCAGTTACTTGGGCAGGGGCTACGAGCAGTACTTC. The chain uses TRBV6-5 and TRBJ2-7; tentatively, D is TRBD1 (6 bases). The V gene's germline CDR1 is MNHEY and CDR2 SVGAGI. The CDR3 loop spans 14 amino acids. The V gene lost 1 base and the J gene lost 3 bases, with 10 bases spanning the gap.

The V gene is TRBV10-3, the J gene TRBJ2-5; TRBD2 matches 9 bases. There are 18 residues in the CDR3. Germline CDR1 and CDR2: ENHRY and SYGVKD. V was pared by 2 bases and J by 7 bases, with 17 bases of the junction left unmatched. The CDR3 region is CAISEPPTSGQAEGTQYF. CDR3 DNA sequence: TGTGCCATCAGTGAGCCCCCGACTAGCGGCCAGGCCGAGGGGACCCAGTACTTC.

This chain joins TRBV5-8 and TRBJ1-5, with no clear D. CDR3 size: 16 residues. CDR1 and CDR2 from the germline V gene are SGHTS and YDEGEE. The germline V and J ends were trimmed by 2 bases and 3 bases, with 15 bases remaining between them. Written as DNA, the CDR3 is TGTGCCAGCAGCTTAAAGCGCAGAGCGAACAATCAGCCCCAGCATTTT. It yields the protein CASSLKRRANNQPQHF.

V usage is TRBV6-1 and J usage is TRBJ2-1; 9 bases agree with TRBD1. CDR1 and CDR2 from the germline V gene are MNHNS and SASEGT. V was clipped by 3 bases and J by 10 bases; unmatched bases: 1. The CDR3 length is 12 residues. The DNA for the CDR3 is TGTGCCAGCAGTGACGGACAGGGGGAGCAGTTCTTC. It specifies CASSDGQGEQFF.

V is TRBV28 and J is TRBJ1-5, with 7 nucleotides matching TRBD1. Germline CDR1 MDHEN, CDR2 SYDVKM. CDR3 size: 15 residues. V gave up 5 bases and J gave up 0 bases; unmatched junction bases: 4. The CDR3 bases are TGTGCCAGCAGTAGGGGACAGTATAGCAATCAGCCCCAGCATTTT. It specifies CASSRGQYSNQPQHF.

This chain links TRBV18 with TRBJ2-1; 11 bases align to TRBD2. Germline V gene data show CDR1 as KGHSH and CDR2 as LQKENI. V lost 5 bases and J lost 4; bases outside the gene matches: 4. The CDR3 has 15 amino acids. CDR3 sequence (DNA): TGTGCCAGCTCAACCCGACTAGCGGGATACAATGAGCAGTTCTTC. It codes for CASSTRLAGYNEQFF.